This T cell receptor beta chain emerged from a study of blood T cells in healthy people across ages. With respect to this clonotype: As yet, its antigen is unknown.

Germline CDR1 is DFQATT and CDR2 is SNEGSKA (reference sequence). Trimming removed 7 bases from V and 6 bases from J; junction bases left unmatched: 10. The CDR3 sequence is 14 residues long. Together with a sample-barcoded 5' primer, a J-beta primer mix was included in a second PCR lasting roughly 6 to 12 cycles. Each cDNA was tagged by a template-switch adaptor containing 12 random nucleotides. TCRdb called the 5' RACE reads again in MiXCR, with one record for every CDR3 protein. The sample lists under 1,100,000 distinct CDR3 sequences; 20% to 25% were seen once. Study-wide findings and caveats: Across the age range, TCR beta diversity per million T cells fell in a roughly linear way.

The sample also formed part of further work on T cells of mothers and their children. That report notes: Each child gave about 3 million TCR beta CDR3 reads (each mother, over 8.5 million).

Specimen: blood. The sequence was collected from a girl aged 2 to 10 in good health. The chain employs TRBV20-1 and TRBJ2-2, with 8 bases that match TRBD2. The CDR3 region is CSVPGTRWAGELFF. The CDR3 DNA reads TGCAGTGTACCGGGGACTAGGTGGGCCGGGGAGCTGTTTTTT.